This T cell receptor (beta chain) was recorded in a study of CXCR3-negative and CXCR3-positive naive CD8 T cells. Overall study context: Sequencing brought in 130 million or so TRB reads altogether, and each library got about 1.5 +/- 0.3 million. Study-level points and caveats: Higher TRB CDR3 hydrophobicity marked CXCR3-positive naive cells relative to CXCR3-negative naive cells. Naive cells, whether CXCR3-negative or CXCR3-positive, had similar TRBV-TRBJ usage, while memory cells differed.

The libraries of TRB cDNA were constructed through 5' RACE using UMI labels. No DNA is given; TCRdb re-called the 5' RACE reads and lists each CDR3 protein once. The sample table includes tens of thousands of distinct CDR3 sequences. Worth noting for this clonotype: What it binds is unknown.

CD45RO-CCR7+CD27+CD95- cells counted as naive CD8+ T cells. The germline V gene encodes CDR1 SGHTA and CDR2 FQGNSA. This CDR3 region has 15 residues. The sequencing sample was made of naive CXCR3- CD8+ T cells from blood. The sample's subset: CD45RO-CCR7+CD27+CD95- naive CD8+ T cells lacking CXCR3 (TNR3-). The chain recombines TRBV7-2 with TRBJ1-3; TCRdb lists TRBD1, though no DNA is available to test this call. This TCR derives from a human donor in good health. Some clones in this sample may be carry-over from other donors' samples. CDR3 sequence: CASSSGRISGNTIYF. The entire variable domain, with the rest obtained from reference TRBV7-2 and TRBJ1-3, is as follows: GAGVSQSPSNKVTEKGKDVELRCDPISGHTALYWYRQSLGQGLEFLIYFQGNSAPDKSGLPSDRFSAERTGGSVSTLTIQRTQQEDSAVYLCASSSGRISGNTIYFGEGSWLTVV.